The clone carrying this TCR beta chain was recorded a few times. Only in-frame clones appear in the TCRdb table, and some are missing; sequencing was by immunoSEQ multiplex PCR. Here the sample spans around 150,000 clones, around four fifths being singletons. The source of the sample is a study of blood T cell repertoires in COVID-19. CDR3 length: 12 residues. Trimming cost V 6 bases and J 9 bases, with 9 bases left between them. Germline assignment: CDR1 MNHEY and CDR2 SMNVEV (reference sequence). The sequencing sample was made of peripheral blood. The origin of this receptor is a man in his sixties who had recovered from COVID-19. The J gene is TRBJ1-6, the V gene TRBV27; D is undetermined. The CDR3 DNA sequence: TGTGCCAGCAGCCTAGTGGGTTCACCCCTCCACTTT. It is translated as CASSLVGSPLHF.